This is a list of T cell receptor beta chains from one sample in a study of cytomegalovirus exposure and HLA in healthy donors. Using immunoSEQ multiplex PCR, the repertoire was profiled, and TCRdb retains in-frame clones only, with some absent. The table lists 55,000 to 75,000 clones, with around 4.2% in the top ten. The sample comprised PBMCs. These receptors originate from a male donor in good health and CMV-seronegative. The CDR3 runs from the conserved cysteine through the conserved F or W. A D gene is named only where the DNA matches it firmly.

TRBJ1-1 . TRBV9 TGTGCCAGCAGCCCCAATCCGGGTCCCCTTGAAGCTTTCTTT CASSPNPGPLEAFF
TRBJ2-3 TRBD2 TRBV6-5 TGTGCCAGCAAAGCGGGACTAGAAGTCAATACGCAGTATTTT CASKAGLEVNTQYF
TRBJ2-2 . TRBV5-1 TGCGCCAGCAGCTTGGCCACTGCCACCGGGGAGCTGTTTTTT CASSLATATGELFF
TRBJ1-1 . TRBV19 TGTGCCAGTAGTCTCCCCTACGTTGCTGAAGCTTTCTTT CASSLPYVAEAFF
TRBJ2-1 . TRBV29-1 TGCAGCGTCCGGGGGAAATCCTACAATGAGCAGTTCTTC CSVRGKSYNEQFF
TRBJ2-3 TRBD1 TRBV27 TGTGCCAGCAGTTTCGGGGACAGGGGGCCAGATACGCAGTATTTT CASSFGDRGPDTQYF
TRBJ2-1 TRBD1 TRBV19 TGTGCCAGTAAACCAGGGACAGCCGTTTGGGAGCAGTTCTTC CASKPGTAVWEQFF
TRBJ1-3 . TRBV6-5 TGTGCCAGCAGTTACTCTCGGGTCCGCTCTGGAAACACCATATATTTT CASSYSRVRSGNTIYF
TRBJ2-1 . TRBV7-6 TGTGCCAGCAGCTCGGGACAAGTAGGCAATGAGCAGTTCTTC CASSSGQVGNEQFF
TRBJ2-5 . TRBV5-1 TGCGCCAGCAGCTTGGGCGGGGTGGGGAAGGAGACCCAGTACTTC CASSLGGVGKETQYF
TRBJ2-5 . TRBV5-6 TGTGCCAGCAGCTTGGGAAGGCCCTTCGGGGGAGAGACCCAGTACTTC CASSLGRPFGGETQYF
TRBJ1-3 . TRBV5-6 TGTGCCAGCAGCTTGCGTGGGGCGCGAGGAAACACCATATATTTT CASSLRGARGNTIYF
TRBJ1-2 . TRBV7-2 TGTGCCAGCAGCTTAGCGGTCCAGGGGAGAGACTATGGCTACACCTTC CASSLAVQGRDYGYTF
TRBJ2-7 . TRBV7-9 TGTGCCAGCAGCAAGGACCAGGGATTGTACGAGCAGTACTTC CASSKDQGLYEQYF
TRBJ1-2 . TRBV13 TGTGCCAGCAGCAGAAGACTCTATGGCTACACCTTC CASSRRLYGYTF
TRBJ2-2 TRBD1 TRBV7-2 TGTGCCAGCAGACCACAGGGGACCGGGGAGCTGTTTTTT CASRPQGTGELFF
TRBJ2-7 . TRBV18 TGTGCCAGCTCACCAGGGCAGTACGAGCAGTACTTC CASSPGQYEQYF
TRBJ1-4 TRBD1 TRBV30 TGTGCCTGGAGTGAAGGGACAGGGTGGGAAAAACTGTTTTTT CAWSEGTGWEKLFF
TRBJ1-3 . TRBV7-2 TGTGCCAGCAGCCCCCGGGGGGGGCTCAGAAACACCATATATTTT CASSPRGGLRNTIYF
TRBJ1-2 . TRBV18 TGTGCCAGCTCACCTACTGGTCGGGATGGCTACACCTTC CASSPTGRDGYTF
TRBJ1-1 . TRBV7-9 TGTGCCAGCAGCCGGGAAATGGAGAACACTGAAGCTTTCTTT CASSREMENTEAFF
TRBJ2-1 TRBD2 TRBV30 TGTGCCTGGAGCCCCTGGACTAGTGGCGGCAATGAGCAGTTCTTC CAWSPWTSGGNEQFF
TRBJ1-1 . TRBV18 TGTGCCAGCTCACCATCCGGACATGCACGCGAAGCTTTCTTT CASSPSGHAREAFF
TRBJ2-1 . TRBV7-2 TGTGCCAGCAGCTCCCGACTCGAGCAGTTCTTC CASSSRLEQFF
TRBJ1-1 TRBD1 TRBV25-1 TGTGCCAGCGTCTTGACAGGGTTCACTGAAGCTTTCTTT CASVLTGFTEAFF
TRBJ2-7 . TRBV9 TGTGCCAGCAGCGTAGCCGGGGGGCCCTACGAGCAGTACTTC CASSVAGGPYEQYF
TRBJ1-1 . TRBV18 TGTGCCAGCGCTTACGGAGAGGACACTGAAGCTTTCTTT CASAYGEDTEAFF
TRBJ2-7 TRBD2 TRBV6-5 TGTGCCAGCAGGCCCTCCGGGACTAGCCGGAACGAGCAGTACTTC CASRPSGTSRNEQYF
TRBJ2-3 TRBD2 TRBV19 TGTGCCAGTAGTCGGACACTAGCGGGAGATACGCAGTATTTT CASSRTLAGDTQYF
TRBJ1-1 . TRBV18 TGTGCCAGCTCACCCTGGGGGGGGCCAGGCACTGAAGCTTTCTTT CASSPWGGPGTEAFF
TRBJ1-5 TRBD1 TRBV18 TGTGCCAGCTCAATGGGACAGGGTAGAGATCAGCCCCAGCATTTT CASSMGQGRDQPQHF
TRBJ2-7 TRBD2 TRBV2 TGTGCCAGCAGTGAGAATGGACTAGGTTACGAGCAGTACTTC CASSENGLGYEQYF
TRBJ2-7 . TRBV5-6 TGTGCCAGCAGCTTGGCCGGGGACGAGCAGTACTTC CASSLAGDEQYF
TRBJ2-7 . TRBV28 TGTGCCAGCAGTTTAGTCGGGAAGGGCTACGAGCAGTACTTC CASSLVGKGYEQYF
TRBJ2-7 . TRBV28 TGTGCCAGCACTCAGGGTGGGGAGCAGTACTTC CASTQGGEQYF
TRBJ1-2 . TRBV2 TGTGCCAGCAGCTTATCGGAGAGGGCTTATGGCTACACCTTC CASSLSERAYGYTF
TRBJ1-1 . TRBV14 TGTGCCAGCAGCCCGCGACAGAAGAACACTGAAGCTTTCTTT CASSPRQKNTEAFF
TRBJ2-5 TRBD2 TRBV4-3 TGCGCCAGCAGCCCCGTGGGGGTGCGGGGGGAAGAGACCCAGTACTTC CASSPVGVRGEETQYF
TRBJ2-7 TRBD1 TRBV30 TGTGCCTGGAGCTCCCCCGGGACAGGGGTCGACGAGCAGTACTTC CAWSSPGTGVDEQYF
TRBJ1-4 . TRBV10-1 TGCGCCGGACATTATGGGACTCCCCTTGAAAAACTGTTTTTT CAGHYGTPLEKLFF
TRBJ1-3 . TRBV29-1 TGCAGCGTTGGGGCCTCTGGAAACACCATATATTTT CSVGASGNTIYF
TRBJ1-5 . TRBV28 TGTGCCAGCAGTTTACCGGGGGTGGGTCAGCCCCAGCATTTT CASSLPGVGQPQHF
TRBJ2-7 . TRBV30 TGTGCCTCTAACCCCCCGAGTGCCTCCTACGAGCAGTACTTC CASNPPSASYEQYF
TRBJ2-7 TRBD2 TRBV5-1 TGCGCCAGCAGCAGGGGACTAGCGGGGGGAGGCGCCTACGAGCAGTACTTC CASSRGLAGGGAYEQYF
TRBJ1-2 . TRBV10-3 TGTGCCATCAGTGAACAGGGTAACTATGGCTACACCTTC CAISEQGNYGYTF
TRBJ2-3 . TRBV7-2 TGTGCCAGCAGCTTCTACAGGGTGGACACAGATACGCAGTATTTT CASSFYRVDTDTQYF
TRBJ2-5 . TRBV28 TGTGCCAGCAGTTTTAGGGGCCCTAAGGGTCGGAAACAAGAGACCCAGTACTTC CASSFRGPKGRKQETQYF
TRBJ2-3 . TRBV7-2 TGTGCCAGCAGCTTAATAGTTACGCAGTATTTT CASSLIVTQYF